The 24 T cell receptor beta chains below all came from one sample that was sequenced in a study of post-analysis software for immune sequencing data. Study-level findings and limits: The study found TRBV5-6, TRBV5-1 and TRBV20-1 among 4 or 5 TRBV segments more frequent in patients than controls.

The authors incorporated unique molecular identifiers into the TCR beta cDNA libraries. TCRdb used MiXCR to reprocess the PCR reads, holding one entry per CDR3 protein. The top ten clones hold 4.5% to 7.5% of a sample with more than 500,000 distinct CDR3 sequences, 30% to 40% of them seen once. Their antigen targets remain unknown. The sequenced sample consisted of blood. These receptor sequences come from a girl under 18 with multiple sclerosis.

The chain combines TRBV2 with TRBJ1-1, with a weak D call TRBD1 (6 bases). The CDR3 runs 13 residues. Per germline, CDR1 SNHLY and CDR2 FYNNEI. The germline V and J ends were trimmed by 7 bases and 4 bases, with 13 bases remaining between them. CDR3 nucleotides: TGTGCCAGCACACAGGGCGAAGGCACTGAAGCTTTCTTT. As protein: CASTQGEGTEAFF.

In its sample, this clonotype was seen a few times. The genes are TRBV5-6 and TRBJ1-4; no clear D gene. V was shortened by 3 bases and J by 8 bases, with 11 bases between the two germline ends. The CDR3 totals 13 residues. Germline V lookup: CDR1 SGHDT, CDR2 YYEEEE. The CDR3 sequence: CASSSSAGEKLFF. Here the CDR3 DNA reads TGTGCCAGCAGCTCTTCGGCGGGCGAAAAACTGTTTTTT.

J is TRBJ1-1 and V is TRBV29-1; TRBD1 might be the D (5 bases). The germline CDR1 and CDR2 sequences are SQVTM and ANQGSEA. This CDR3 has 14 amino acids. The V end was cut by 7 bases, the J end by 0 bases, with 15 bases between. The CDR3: CSATTGGLNTEAFF. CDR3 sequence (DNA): TGCAGCGCAACAACAGGAGGGCTGAACACTGAAGCTTTCTTT.

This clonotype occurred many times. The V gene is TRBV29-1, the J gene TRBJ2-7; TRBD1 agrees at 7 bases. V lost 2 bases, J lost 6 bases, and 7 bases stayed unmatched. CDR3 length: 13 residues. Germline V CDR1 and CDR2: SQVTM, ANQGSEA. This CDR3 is CSVEWDSQIEQYF. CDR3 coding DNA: TGCAGCGTTGAATGGGACAGCCAAATCGAGCAGTACTTC.

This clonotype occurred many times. CDR3: CASSLDTGTEAFF. The CDR3, as DNA: TGTGCCAGCAGTTTGGACACTGGCACTGAAGCTTTCTTT. The V and J genes are TRBV6-6 and TRBJ1-1, with D possibly matching TRBD1 (5 bases). Germline V lookup: CDR1 MNHNY, CDR2 SVGAGI (reference sequence). This CDR3 has 13 amino acids. The germline V and J ends were trimmed by 4 bases and 4 bases, with 10 bases remaining between them.

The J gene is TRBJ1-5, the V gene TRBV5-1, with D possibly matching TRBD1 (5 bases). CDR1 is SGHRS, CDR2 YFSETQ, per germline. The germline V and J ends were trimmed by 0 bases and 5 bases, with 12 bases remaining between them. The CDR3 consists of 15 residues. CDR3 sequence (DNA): TGCGCCAGCAGCTTGGAGGGGTTGGGCTATCAGCCCCAGCATTTT. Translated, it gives CASSLEGLGYQPQHF.

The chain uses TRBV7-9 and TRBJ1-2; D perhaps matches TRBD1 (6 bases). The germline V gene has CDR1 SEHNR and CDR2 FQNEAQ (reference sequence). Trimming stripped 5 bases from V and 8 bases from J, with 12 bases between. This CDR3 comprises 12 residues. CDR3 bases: TGTGCCAGCAGCCACCCACAGGGAGGCTACACCTTC. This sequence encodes CASSHPQGGYTF.

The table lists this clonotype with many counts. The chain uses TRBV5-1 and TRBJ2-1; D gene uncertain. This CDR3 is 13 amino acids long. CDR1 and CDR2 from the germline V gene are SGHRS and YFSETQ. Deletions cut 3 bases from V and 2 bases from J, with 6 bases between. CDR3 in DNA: TGCGCCAGCAGCTCCTTAGCCTACAATGAGCAGTTCTTC. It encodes CASSSLAYNEQFF.

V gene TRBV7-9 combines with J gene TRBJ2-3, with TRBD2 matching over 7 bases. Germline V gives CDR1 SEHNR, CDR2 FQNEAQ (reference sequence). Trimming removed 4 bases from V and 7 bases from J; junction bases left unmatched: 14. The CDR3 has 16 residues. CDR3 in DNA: TGTGCCAGCAGCTCCAGAAGGACTATCGGGGGGAATACGCAGTATTTT. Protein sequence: CASSSRRTIGGNTQYF.

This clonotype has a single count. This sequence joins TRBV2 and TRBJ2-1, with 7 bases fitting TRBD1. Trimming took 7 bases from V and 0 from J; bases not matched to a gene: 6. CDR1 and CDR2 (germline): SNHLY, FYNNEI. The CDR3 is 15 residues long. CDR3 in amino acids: CASKTDRSSYNEQFF. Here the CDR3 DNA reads TGTGCCAGCAAGACGGACAGGAGCTCCTACAATGAGCAGTTCTTC.

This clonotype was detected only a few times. CDR3 coding DNA: TGTGCCAGCAGCTCTGGGGGGTACTATGGCTACACCTTC. Encoded protein: CASSSGGYYGYTF. The gene calls are TRBV7-2 and TRBJ1-2, with D perhaps TRBD1 (5 bases). The CDR3 has 13 residues. V lost 4 bases and J lost 3, with 9 bases in between. CDR1 and CDR2 (germline): SGHTA, FQGNSA.

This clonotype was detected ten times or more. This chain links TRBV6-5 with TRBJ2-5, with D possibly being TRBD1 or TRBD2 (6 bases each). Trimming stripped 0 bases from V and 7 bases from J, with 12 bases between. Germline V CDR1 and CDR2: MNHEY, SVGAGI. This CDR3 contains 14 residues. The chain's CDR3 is CASSYSVGGPTQYF. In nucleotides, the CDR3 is TGTGCCAGCAGTTACTCGGTTGGGGGGCCGACCCAGTACTTC.

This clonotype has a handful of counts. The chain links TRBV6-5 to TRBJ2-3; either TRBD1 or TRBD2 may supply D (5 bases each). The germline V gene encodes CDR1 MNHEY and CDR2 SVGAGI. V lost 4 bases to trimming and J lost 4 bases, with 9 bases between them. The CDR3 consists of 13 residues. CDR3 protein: CASSFGGPDTQYF. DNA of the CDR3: TGTGCCAGCAGTTTTGGGGGACCAGATACGCAGTATTTT.

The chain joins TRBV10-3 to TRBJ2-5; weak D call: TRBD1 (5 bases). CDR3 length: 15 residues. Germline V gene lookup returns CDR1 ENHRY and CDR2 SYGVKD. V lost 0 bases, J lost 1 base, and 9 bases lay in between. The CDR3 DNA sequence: TGTGCCATCAGTGAGTCAGGGGTTCTCCAAGAGACCCAGTACTTC. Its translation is CAISESGVLQETQYF.

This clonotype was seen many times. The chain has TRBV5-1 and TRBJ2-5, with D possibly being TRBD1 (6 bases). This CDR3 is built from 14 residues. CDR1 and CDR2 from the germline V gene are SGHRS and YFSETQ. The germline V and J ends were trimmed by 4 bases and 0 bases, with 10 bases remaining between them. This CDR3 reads CASSQGLYQETQYF. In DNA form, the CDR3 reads TGCGCCAGCAGCCAGGGGCTATACCAAGAGACCCAGTACTTC.

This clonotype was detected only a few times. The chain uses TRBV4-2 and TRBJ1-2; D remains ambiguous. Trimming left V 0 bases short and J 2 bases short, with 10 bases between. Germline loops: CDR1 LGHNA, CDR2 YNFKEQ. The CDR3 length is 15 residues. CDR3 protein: CASSQEGEGNYGYTF. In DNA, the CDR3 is TGTGCCAGCAGCCAAGAGGGCGAGGGCAACTATGGCTACACCTTC.

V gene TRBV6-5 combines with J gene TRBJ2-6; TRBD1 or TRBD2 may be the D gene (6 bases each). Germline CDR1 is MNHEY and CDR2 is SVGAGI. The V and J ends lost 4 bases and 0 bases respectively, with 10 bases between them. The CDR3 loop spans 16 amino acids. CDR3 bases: TGTGCCAGCAGTTTCGAGGGGGGCTCTGGGGCCAACGTCCTGACTTTC. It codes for CASSFEGGSGANVLTF.

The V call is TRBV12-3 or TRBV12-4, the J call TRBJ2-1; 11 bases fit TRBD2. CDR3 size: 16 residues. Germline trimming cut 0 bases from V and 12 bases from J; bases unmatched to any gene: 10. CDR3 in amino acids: CASSLAGIAGGPRQFF. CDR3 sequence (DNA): TGTGCCAGCAGTTTAGCGGGTATAGCGGGGGGGCCGAGGCAGTTCTTC.

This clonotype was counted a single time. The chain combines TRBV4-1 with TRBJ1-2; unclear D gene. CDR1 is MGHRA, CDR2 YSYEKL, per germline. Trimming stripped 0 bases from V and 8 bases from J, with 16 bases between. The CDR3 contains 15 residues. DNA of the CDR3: TGCGCCAGCAGCCAAGATTCACGGTCCTTCGAGGGCTACACCTTC. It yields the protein CASSQDSRSFEGYTF.

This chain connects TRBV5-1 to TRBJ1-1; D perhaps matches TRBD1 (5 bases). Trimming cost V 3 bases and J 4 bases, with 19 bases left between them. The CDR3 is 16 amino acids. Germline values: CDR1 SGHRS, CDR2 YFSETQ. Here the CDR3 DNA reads TGCGCCAGCAGCTCGTTTCTGGGGCAACGGGGCACTGAAGCTTTCTTT. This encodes CASSSFLGQRGTEAFF.

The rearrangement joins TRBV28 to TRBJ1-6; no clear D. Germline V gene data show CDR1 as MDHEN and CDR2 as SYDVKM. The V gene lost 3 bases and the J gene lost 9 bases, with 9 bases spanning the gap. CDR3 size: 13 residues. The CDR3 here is CASSFGERSPLHF. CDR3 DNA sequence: TGTGCCAGCAGTTTCGGAGAGCGTTCACCCCTCCACTTT.

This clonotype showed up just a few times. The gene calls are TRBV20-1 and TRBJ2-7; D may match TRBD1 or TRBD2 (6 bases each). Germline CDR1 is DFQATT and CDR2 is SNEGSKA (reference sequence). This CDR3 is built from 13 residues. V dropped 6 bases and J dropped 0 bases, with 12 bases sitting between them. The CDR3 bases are TGCAGTGCCGGAGGGACAATCTCCTACGAGCAGTACTTC. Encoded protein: CSAGGTISYEQYF.

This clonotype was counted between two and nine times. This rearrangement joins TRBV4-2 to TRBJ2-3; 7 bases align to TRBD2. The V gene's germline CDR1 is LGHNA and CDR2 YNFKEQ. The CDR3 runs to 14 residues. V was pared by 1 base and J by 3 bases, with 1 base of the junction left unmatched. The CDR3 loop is CASSQVGGTDTQYF. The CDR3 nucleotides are TGTGCCAGCAGCCAAGTCGGGGGGACAGATACGCAGTATTTT.

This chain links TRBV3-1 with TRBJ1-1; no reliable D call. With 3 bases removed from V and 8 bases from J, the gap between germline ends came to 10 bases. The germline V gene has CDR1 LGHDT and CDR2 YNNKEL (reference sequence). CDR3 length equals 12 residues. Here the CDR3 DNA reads TGTGCCAGCAGCCACAGTATACGGGAAGCTTTCTTT. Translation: CASSHSIREAFF.